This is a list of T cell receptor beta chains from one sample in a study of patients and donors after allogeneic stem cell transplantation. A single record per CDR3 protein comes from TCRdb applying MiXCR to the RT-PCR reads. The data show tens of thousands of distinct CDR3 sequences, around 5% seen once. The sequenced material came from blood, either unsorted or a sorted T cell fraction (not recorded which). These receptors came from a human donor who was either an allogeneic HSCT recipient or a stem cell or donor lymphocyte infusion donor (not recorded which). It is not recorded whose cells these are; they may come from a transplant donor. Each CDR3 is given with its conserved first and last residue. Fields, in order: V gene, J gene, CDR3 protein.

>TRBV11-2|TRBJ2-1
CASSPGRYNEQFF
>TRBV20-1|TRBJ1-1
CSALRPGGTNTEAFF
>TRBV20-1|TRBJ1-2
CSARPADDYGYTF
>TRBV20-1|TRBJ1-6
CSARDRNNSPLHF
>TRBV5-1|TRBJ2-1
CASSLTGTTYNEQFF
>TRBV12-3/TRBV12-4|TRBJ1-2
CASSPETGGGYTF
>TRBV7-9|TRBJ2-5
CASSLVETQYF
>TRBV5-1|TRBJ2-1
CASSFTRAGNEQFF
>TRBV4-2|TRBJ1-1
CASSLTRSEAFF
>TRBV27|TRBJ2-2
CASSLFLGTGSGELFF
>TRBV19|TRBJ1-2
CASSSPGKQVGGGYTF
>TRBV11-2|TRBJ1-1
CASSLEPGSNTEAFF
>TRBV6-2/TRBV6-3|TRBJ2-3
CASTFRAPSGRAGDTQYF
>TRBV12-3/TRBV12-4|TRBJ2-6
CASSLLASGFSGANVLTF
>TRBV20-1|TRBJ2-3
CSARDMAGVRTDTQYF
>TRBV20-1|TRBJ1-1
CSALHGRMGEAFF
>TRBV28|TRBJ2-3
CASSLGLAGGPDTQYF
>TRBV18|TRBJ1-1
CASSPQVSDEAFF
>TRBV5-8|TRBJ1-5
CASSSPGRTNQPQHF
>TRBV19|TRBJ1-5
CASSIGARLNQPQHF
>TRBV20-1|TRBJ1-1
CSASGVWGLMNTEAFF
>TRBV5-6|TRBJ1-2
CASSRDRNGYTF
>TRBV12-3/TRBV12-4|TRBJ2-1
CASSFLAGGDNEQFF
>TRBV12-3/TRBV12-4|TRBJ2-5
CASSPGTSRETQYF
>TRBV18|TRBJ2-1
CASSSSSGVQFF
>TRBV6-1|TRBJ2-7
CASSGRGGTASYEQYF
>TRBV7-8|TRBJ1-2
CASSFSVRAQDNGYTF
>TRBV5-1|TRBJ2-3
CASSLRLAGGDTQYF
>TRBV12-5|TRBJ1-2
CASGLGGTVYGYTF
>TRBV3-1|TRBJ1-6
CASSQSIFNRGRGNSPLHF
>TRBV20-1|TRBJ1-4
CSAPRTGINEKLFF
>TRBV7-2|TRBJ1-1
CASSLSAGQFPEAFF
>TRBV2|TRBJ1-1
CASSLQGANTEAFF
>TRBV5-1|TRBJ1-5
CASSLGTADNQPQHF
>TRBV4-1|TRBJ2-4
CASSQVPLGAGGLLAKNIQYF
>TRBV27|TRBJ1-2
CASSLQGIGYGYTF
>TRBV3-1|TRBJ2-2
CASSPQAGFNTGELFF
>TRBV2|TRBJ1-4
CASGSQGAGEKLFF
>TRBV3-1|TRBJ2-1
CASSHLGQGFYNEQFF
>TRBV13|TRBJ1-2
CATPRQDLGGYTF
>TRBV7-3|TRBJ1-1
CASSPGPRENTEAFF